The 21 T cell receptor beta chains reported below all come from one sample, sequenced in a study of T cells of healthy individuals. One entry per CDR3 protein results from TCRdb running MiXCR on the 5' RACE reads. Of about 82,000 distinct CDR3 sequences listed, 5% are singletons. These receptors all stem from a female donor in good health.

This clonotype was detected ten times or more. V is TRBV7-2 and J is TRBJ2-2; 8 bases map to TRBD1. The germline V gene encodes CDR1 SGHTA and CDR2 FQGNSA. J lost 7 bases, V lost 6 bases, and 10 bases had no gene match. The CDR3 extends over 15 amino acids. Here the CDR3 DNA reads TGTGCCAGCAGTACTAGACAGGGGCTTAGCGGGGAGCTGTTTTTT. It is translated as CASSTRQGLSGELFF.

This clonotype was recorded at least ten times. The CDR3 spells CASSYPTSTKREQFF. CDR3 coding DNA: TGTGCCAGCAGTTACCCGACTAGCACTAAGCGGGAGCAGTTCTTC. The chain has TRBV6-5 and TRBJ2-1, with TRBD2 matching over 7 bases. Germline CDR1 is MNHEY and CDR2 is SVGAGI. This CDR3 is 15 amino acids long. V shed 2 bases and J 10 bases; nucleotides not matched to a gene: 11.

The J gene is TRBJ1-6, the V gene TRBV20-1, with a tentative D call TRBD1 (5 bases). The ends were cut back, 1 base at V and 8 bases at J, with 12 bases in the middle. There are 14 residues in the CDR3. Germline loops: CDR1 DFQATT, CDR2 SNEGSKA (reference sequence). The chain's CDR3 is CSARGQGLDSPLHF. The CDR3 DNA sequence: TGCAGTGCTAGAGGGCAGGGTCTGGATTCACCCCTCCACTTT.

This clonotype was counted a few times. The CDR3, as DNA: TGTGCCAGCTCACCACAGAATAGCAATCAGCCCCAGCATTTT. This sequence encodes CASSPQNSNQPQHF. This chain joins TRBV18 and TRBJ1-5; D unresolved. Germline V CDR1 and CDR2: KGHSH, LQKENI. Trimming shortened V by 1 base and J by 0 bases, and 4 bases separated the two germline ends. The CDR3 has 14 residues.

About this clonotype itself: This may stem from a read error, because a much larger clone lies one nucleotide away. The chain links TRBV27 to TRBJ2-7, with 7 bases fitting TRBD1. Per germline, CDR1 MNHEY and CDR2 SMNVEV (reference sequence). CDR3 length: 15 amino acids. CDR3 in amino acids: CASSFLEGGSYEQNF. CDR3 sequence (DNA): TGTGCCAGCAGTTTTTTGGAAGGGGGCTCCTACGAGCAGAACTTC.

This clonotype appeared many times. This sequence joins TRBV7-2 and TRBJ2-5; tentatively, D is TRBD1 (5 bases). V lost 2 bases and J 5 bases, leaving 15 bases between the germline ends. This CDR3 contains 15 residues. The germline gives CDR1 SGHTA, CDR2 FQGNSA. The CDR3 protein is CASSLIGASGETQYF. CDR3 DNA sequence: TGTGCCAGCAGCTTAATAGGGGCCTCAGGGGAGACCCAGTACTTC.

There are many counts of this clonotype. The rearrangement links TRBV7-2 to TRBJ1-1; 7 nucleotides line up with TRBD1. The J segment lost 4 bases and the V segment lost 2 bases, leaving 7 bases of the junction unmatched. This CDR3 is built from 15 residues. Germline CDR1 is SGHTA and CDR2 is FQGNSA. This CDR3 is CASSLLQGRATEAFF. CDR3 DNA sequence: TGTGCCAGCAGCTTACTACAGGGGCGGGCCACTGAAGCTTTCTTT.

This clonotype has ten or more counts. The V gene is TRBV10-3, the J gene TRBJ2-1, with D maybe TRBD2 (5 bases). Germline CDR1 ENHRY, CDR2 SYGVKD. The ends were cut back, 4 bases at V and 5 bases at J, with 15 bases in the middle. The CDR3 has 15 residues. The CDR3 loop is CAISGEARAHNEQFF. The CDR3 nucleotides are TGTGCCATCAGTGGAGAGGCGCGGGCCCACAATGAGCAGTTCTTC.

This clonotype was found many times. The genes are TRBV6-1 and TRBJ2-7, with D tentatively TRBD2 (5 bases). Per the germline V gene, CDR1 is MNHNS and CDR2 is SASEGT. V was shortened by 10 bases and J by 9 bases, with 19 bases between the two germline ends. The CDR3 spans 12 residues. CDR3 nucleotide sequence: TGTGCCACTGGGTTACGAGTCAGCGGGCAGTACTTC. It is translated as CATGLRVSGQYF.

This clonotype was detected many times. V gene TRBV12-3 or TRBV12-4 combines with J gene TRBJ2-5, with D perhaps matching TRBD1 (5 bases). V lost 1 base and J lost 1, with 7 bases in between. This CDR3 region has 14 residues. This CDR3 is CASSLGGPQETQYF. DNA of the CDR3: TGTGCCAGCAGTTTAGGGGGCCCCCAAGAGACCCAGTACTTC.

This clonotype showed up many times. The V and J genes are TRBV5-1 and TRBJ2-6; D perhaps matches TRBD2 (7 bases). The V and J ends lost 3 bases and 0 bases respectively, with 25 bases between them. Germline CDR1 is SGHRS and CDR2 is YFSETQ. This CDR3 region has 21 residues. The CDR3 DNA reads TGCGCCAGCAGCTCCGCCCTTATGGGGGGGCGACATATCTCTGGGGCCAACGTCCTGACTTTC. Encoded protein: CASSSALMGGRHISGANVLTF.

This clonotype has ten or more counts. The chain is built from TRBV20-1 and TRBJ2-5, with a possible D match to TRBD1 (5 bases). Per germline, CDR1 DFQATT and CDR2 SNEGSKA (reference sequence). CDR3 length equals 15 residues. The V gene lost 5 bases and the J gene lost 0 bases, with 16 bases spanning the gap. CDR3 bases: TGCAGTGCTCTCCGACAGAATCGGTACCAAGAGACCCAGTACTTC. Its translation: CSALRQNRYQETQYF.

This sequence joins TRBV7-8 and TRBJ1-5; D unresolved. Between the trimmed V and J ends, which lost 5 bases and 2 bases, there was a span of 10 bases. The CDR3 spans 14 residues. CDR1 is SGHVS, CDR2 FQNEAQ, per germline. CDR3 sequence reads: CASSLRVGNQPQHF. CDR3 nucleotides: TGTGCCAGCAGCCTCCGGGTAGGCAATCAGCCCCAGCATTTT.

There are many counts of this clonotype. The chain links TRBV4-1 to TRBJ1-1, with TRBD1 matching 7 bases. The CDR3 contains 21 residues. Germline values: CDR1 MGHRA, CDR2 YSYEKL. J gave up 0 bases and V 4 bases, and 23 bases lay outside the gene matches. This CDR3 reads CASSPTYRDSSWSYMNTEAFF. The CDR3 region has the DNA TGCGCCAGCAGCCCGACTTACCGGGACAGCTCTTGGTCCTACATGAACACTGAAGCTTTCTTT.

The sample holds many counts of this clonotype. The chain couples TRBV6-6 to TRBJ2-7, with D perhaps being TRBD1 or TRBD2 (5 bases each). This CDR3 spans 14 amino acids. Trimming pared 7 bases from V and 5 bases from J, leaving 18 bases between. CDR1 and CDR2 (germline): MNHNY, SVGAGI (reference sequence). The CDR3 DNA reads TGTGCCAGCAACCCACTCGAGGGACGGCACGAGCAGTACTTC. The encoded protein is CASNPLEGRHEQYF.

This clonotype came up a few times. The V call is TRBV19, the J call TRBJ2-2, with D unclear. Germline CDR1 is LNHDA and CDR2 is SQIVND (reference sequence). The CDR3 length is 13 residues. The ends were cut back, 8 bases at V and 6 bases at J, with 13 bases in the middle. CDR3 sequence (DNA): TGTGCCAGTGGACCGCCTTTGGCCGGGGAGCTGTTTTTT. Protein sequence: CASGPPLAGELFF.

This clonotype occurred a few times. The chain employs TRBV28 and TRBJ1-1; 10 nucleotides agree with TRBD1. V shed 5 bases and J 10 bases; nucleotides not matched to a gene: 10. CDR1 MDHEN and CDR2 SYDVKM come from the germline V gene. The CDR3 sequence is 14 residues long. CDR3 coding DNA: TGTGCCAGCAGTGCCGGGACAGGGGCGCGTGGAGCTTTCTTT. This codes for CASSAGTGARGAFF. The variable domain in full, with the rest retrieved from reference TRBV28 and TRBJ1-1, is DVKVTQSSRYLVKRTGEKVFLECVQDMDHENMFWYRQDPGLGLRLIYFSYDVKMKEKGDIPEGYSVSREKKERFSLILESASTNQTSMYLCASSAGTGARGAFFGQGTRLTVV.

This clonotype was recorded many times. The chain joins TRBV20-1 to TRBJ2-1; a possible D gene is TRBD2 (5 bases). Trimming left V 6 bases short and J 2 bases short, with 17 bases between. The germline gives CDR1 DFQATT, CDR2 SNEGSKA (reference sequence). The CDR3 has 15 residues. The CDR3 loop reads CSAYDLAAAYNEQFF. The CDR3, as DNA: TGCAGTGCCTATGACCTAGCCGCGGCCTACAATGAGCAGTTCTTC.

This clonotype appeared many times. This chain links TRBV20-1 with TRBJ1-1, with D possibly matching TRBD1 (5 bases). This CDR3 spans 16 amino acids. CDR1 DFQATT and CDR2 SNEGSKA come from the germline V gene (reference sequence). Trimming removed 6 bases from V and 0 bases from J, with 20 bases in between. The CDR3 sequence is CSAIDRQKTMNTEAFF. Here the CDR3 DNA reads TGCAGTGCCATCGACCGACAGAAGACAATGAACACTGAAGCTTTCTTT.

The V gene is TRBV19, the J gene TRBJ1-5; tentatively, D is TRBD1 (6 bases). The CDR3 runs 15 residues. Germline CDR1 is LNHDA and CDR2 is SQIVND (reference sequence). With 6 bases removed from V and 0 bases from J, the gap between germline ends came to 12 bases. CDR3 bases: TGTGCCAGTAGGACTACAGGGACTAGCAATCAGCCCCAGCATTTT. This gives the protein CASRTTGTSNQPQHF.

This clonotype was counted many times. V usage is TRBV6-1 and J usage is TRBJ2-7; a possible D gene is TRBD1 (6 bases). V was trimmed by 2 bases and J by 4 bases, leaving 15 bases between them. The CDR3 is made up of 15 amino acids. Germline V gene sequence: CDR1 MNHNS, CDR2 SASEGT. CDR3 region: CASSEWTAILYEQYF. The CDR3 DNA is TGTGCCAGCAGTGAATGGACAGCTATCTTGTACGAGCAGTACTTC.